This TCR beta chain was profiled in a study of a mutant IDH1 vaccine in newly diagnosed glioma. From germline, CDR1 is MNHEY and CDR2 SMNVEV (reference sequence). Trimming took 8 bases from V and 8 from J; bases not matched to a gene: 9. This CDR3 contains 12 residues. Time point indicated: week 11, during vaccination. Every vaccination contained 300 ug of the mutant IDH1 20-mer peptide and was paired with topical imiquimod. Each of the donors came in with new WHO grade 3 or 4 astrocytomas that were IDH1-mutant and ATRX-lost. Regarding this clone: Its target is unknown.

Some clones are missing from TCRdb's copy, which holds only in-frame ones; the method was immunoSEQ multiplex PCR. The table has tens of thousands of clones, about 81% seen once. The sequences come from PBMCs, collected from a glioma patient whose treatment included an IDH1 peptide vaccine. The source is a woman between 45 and 60 years old with glioma. The chain employs TRBV27 and TRBJ2-7; 7 nucleotides agree with TRBD1. This CDR3 reads CASGLTGYQQYF. The CDR3 DNA sequence: TGTGCCAGCGGATTGACAGGGTACCAGCAGTACTTC.